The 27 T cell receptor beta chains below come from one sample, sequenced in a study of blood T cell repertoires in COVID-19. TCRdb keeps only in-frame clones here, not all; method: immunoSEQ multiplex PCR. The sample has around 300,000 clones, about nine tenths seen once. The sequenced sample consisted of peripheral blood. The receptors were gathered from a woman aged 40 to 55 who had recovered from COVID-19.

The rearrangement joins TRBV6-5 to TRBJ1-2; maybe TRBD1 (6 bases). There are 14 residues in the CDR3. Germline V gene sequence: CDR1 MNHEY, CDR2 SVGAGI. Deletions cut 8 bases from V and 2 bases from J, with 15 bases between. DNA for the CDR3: TGTGCCAGCCAAAAGACGACAGGAAACTATGGCTACACCTTC. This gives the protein CASQKTTGNYGYTF.

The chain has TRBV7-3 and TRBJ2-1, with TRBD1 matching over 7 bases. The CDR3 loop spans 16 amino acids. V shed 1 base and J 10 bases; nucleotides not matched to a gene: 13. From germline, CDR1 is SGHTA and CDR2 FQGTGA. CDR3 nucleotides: TGTGCCAGCAGCTTAATGCGCGGAAGCCTACAGGGGGAGCAGTTCTTC. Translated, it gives CASSLMRGSLQGEQFF.

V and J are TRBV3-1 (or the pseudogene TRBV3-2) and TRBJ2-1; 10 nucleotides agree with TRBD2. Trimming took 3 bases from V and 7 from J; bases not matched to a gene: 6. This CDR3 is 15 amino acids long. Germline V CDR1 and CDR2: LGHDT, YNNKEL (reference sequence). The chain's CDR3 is CASSHVAGGRNEQFF. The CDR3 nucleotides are TGTGCCAGCAGCCATGTAGCGGGAGGACGAAATGAGCAGTTCTTC.

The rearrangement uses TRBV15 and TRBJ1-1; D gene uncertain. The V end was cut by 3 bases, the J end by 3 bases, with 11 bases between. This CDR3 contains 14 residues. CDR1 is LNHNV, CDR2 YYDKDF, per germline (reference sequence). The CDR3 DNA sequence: TGTGCCACCAGCAGTCGGGTCATGGACACTGAAGCTTTCTTT. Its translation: CATSSRVMDTEAFF.

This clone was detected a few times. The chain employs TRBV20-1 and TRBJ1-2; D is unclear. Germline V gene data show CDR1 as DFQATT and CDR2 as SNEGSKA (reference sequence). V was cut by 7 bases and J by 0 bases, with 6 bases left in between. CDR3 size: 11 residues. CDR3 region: CSVEANYGYTF. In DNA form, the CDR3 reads TGCAGTGTGGAGGCTAACTATGGCTACACCTTC.

The CDR3 spells CASSSDSYNEQFF. The CDR3 DNA is TGTGCCAGCAGCTCGGACAGCTACAATGAGCAGTTCTTC. The chain joins TRBV7-8 to TRBJ2-1, with a possible D match to TRBD1 (6 bases). V lost 4 bases to trimming and J lost 3 bases, with 7 bases between them. CDR1 SGHVS and CDR2 FQNEAQ come from the germline V gene. CDR3 length: 13 residues.

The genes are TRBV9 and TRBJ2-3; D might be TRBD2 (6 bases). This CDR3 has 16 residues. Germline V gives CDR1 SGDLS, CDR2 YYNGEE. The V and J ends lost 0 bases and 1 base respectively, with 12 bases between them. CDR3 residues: CASSVDGGAGTDTQYF. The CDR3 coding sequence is TGTGCCAGCAGCGTAGATGGCGGGGCGGGCACAGATACGCAGTATTTT.

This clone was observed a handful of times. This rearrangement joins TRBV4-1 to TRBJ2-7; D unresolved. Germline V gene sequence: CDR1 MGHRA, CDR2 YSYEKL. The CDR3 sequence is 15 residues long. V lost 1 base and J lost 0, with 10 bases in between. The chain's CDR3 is CASSQVLQTSYEQYF. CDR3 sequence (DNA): TGCGCCAGCAGCCAAGTCTTACAGACCTCCTACGAGCAGTACTTC.

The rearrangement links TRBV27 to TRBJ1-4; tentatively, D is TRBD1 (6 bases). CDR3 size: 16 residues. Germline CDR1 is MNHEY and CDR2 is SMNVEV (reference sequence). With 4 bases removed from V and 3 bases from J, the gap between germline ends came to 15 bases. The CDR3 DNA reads TGTGCCAGCAGTTCTGGACAGCTTTGGGCTAATGAAAAACTGTTTTTT. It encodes CASSSGQLWANEKLFF.

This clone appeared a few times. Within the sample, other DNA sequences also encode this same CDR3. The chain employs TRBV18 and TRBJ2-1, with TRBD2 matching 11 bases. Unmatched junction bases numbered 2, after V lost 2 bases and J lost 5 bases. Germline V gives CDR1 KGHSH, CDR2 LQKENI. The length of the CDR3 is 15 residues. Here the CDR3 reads CASSPVGLADNEQFF. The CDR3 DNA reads TGTGCCAGCTCACCAGTGGGACTAGCGGACAATGAGCAGTTCTTC.

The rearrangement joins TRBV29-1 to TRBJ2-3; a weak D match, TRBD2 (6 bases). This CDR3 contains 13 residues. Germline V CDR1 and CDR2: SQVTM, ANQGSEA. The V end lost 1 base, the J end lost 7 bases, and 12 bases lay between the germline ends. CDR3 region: CSVEAHAGNTQYF. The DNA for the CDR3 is TGCAGCGTTGAAGCCCACGCGGGGAATACGCAGTATTTT.

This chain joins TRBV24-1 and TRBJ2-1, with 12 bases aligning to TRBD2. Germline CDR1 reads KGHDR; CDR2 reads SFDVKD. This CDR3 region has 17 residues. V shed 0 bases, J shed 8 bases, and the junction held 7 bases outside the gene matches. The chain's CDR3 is CATSDLTTSGSLYEQFF. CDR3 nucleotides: TGTGCCACCAGTGATTTGACGACTAGCGGGAGCCTCTATGAGCAGTTCTTC.

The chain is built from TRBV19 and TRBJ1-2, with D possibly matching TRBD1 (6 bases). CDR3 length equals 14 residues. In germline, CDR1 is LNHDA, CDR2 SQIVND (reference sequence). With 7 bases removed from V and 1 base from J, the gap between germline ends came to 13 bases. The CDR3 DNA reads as TGTGCCAGTAAGGGCGGACAGATTAACTATGGCTACACCTTC. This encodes CASKGGQINYGYTF.

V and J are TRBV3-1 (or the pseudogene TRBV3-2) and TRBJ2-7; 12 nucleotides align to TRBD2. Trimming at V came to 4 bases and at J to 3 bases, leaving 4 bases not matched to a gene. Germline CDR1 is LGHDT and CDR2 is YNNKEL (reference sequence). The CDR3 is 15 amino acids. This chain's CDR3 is CASSLGLAGRYEQYF. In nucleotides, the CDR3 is TGTGCCAGCAGCCTAGGACTAGCGGGACGCTACGAGCAGTACTTC.

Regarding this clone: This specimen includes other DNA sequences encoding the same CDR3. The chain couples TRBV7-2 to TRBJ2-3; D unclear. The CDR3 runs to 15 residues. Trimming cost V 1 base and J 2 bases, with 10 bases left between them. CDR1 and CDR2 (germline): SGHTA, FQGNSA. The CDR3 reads CASSLGGANTDTQYF. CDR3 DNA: TGTGCCAGCAGCTTAGGCGGAGCAAACACAGATACGCAGTATTTT.

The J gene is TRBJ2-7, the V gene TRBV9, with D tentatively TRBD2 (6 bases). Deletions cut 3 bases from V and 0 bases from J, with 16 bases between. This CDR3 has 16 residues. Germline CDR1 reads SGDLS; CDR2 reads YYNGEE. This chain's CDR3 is CASSGGSGGPSYEQYF. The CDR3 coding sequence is TGTGCCAGCAGCGGGGGTAGCGGAGGACCCTCCTACGAGCAGTACTTC.

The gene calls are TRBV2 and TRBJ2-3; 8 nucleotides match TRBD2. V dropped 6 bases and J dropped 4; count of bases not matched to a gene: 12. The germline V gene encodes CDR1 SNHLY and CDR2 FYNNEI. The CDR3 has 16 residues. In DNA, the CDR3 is TGTGCCAGCAGCGCCCTGGGCGGGAGGTATGCAGATACGCAGTATTTT. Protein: CASSALGGRYADTQYF. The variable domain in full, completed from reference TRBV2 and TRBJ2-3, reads EPEVTQTPSHQVTQMGQEVILRCVPISNHLYFYWYRQILGQKVEFLVSFYNNEISEKSEIFDDQFSVERPDGSNFTLKIRSTKLEDSAMYFCASSALGGRYADTQYFGPGTRLTVL.

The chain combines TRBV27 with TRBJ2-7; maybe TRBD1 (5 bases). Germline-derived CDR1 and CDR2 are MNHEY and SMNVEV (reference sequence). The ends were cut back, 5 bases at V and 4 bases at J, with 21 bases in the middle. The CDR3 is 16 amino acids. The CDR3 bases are TGTGCCAGCAGTGCCTCCCTCGCGGACACTGATTACGAGCAGTACTTC. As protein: CASSASLADTDYEQYF.

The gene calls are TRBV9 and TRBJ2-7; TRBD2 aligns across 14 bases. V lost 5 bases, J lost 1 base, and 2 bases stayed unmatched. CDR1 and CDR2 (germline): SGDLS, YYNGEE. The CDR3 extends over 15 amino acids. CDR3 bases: TGTGCCAGCAGTGGACTAGCGGGAGGATCCTACGAGCAGTACTTC. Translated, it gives CASSGLAGGSYEQYF.

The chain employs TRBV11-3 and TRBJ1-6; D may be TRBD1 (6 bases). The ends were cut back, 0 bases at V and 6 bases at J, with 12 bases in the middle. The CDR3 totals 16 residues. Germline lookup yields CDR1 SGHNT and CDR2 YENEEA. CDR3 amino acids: CASSLDLGQFNSPLHF. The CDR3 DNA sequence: TGTGCCAGCAGCTTAGATCTCGGACAGTTTAATTCACCCCTCCACTTT.

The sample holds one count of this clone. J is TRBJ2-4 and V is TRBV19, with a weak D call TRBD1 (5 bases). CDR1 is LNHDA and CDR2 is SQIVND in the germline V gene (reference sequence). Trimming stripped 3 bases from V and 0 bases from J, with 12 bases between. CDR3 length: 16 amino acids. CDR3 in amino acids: CASSIMTAVAKNIQYF. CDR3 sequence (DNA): TGTGCCAGTAGTATTATGACAGCTGTAGCCAAAAACATTCAGTACTTC.

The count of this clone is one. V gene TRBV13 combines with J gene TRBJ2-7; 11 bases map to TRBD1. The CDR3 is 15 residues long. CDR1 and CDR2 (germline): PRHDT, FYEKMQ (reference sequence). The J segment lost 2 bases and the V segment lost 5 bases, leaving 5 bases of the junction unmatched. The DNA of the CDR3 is TGTGCCAGCAGCCCCGGGACAGGGGGAACCTACGAGCAGTACTTC. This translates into CASSPGTGGTYEQYF.

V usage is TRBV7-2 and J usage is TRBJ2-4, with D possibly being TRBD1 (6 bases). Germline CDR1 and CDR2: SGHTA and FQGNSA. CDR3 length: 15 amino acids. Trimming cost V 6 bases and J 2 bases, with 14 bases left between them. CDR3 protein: CASSNTGFPKNIQYF. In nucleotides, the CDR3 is TGTGCCAGCAGTAACACAGGGTTCCCCAAAAACATTCAGTACTTC.

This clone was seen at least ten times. CDR3 sequence: CASRERETGELFF. In DNA, the CDR3 is TGTGCCAGCAGAGAGCGGGAGACCGGGGAGCTGTTTTTT. The chain uses TRBV12-3 or TRBV12-4 and TRBJ2-2, with 8 bases lining up with TRBD2. The CDR3 has 13 amino acids. The V segment lost 6 bases and the J segment 5 bases; nucleotides outside the gene matches: 2.

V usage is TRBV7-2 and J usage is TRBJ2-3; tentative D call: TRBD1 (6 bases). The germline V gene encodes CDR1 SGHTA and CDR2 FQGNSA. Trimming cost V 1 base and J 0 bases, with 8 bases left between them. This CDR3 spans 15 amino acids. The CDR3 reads CASSLVGASTDTQYF. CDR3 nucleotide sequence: TGTGCCAGCAGCTTAGTGGGGGCTAGCACAGATACGCAGTATTTT.

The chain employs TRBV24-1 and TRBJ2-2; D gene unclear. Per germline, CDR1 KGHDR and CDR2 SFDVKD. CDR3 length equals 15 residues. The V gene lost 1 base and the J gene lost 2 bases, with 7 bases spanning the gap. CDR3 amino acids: CATSDLRLNTGELFF. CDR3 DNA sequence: TGTGCCACCAGTGATTTACGCCTAAACACCGGGGAGCTGTTTTTT.

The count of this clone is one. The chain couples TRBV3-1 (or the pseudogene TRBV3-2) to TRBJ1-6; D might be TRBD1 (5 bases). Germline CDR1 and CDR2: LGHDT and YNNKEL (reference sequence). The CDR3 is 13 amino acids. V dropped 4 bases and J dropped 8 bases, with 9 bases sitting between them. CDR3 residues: CASSRVQDSPLHF. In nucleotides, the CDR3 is TGTGCCAGCAGCCGTGTACAGGATTCACCCCTCCACTTT.